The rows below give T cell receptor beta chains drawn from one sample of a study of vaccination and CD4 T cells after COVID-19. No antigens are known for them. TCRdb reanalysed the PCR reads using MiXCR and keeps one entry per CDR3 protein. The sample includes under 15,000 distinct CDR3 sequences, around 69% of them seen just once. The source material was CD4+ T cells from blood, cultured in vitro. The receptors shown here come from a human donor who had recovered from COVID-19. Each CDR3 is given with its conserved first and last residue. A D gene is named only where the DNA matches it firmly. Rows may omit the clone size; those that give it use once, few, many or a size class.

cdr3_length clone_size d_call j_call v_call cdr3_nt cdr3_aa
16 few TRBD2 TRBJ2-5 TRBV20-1 TGCAGTGTCCCGAGTCGGCTAGCGGGAGGGCGGGAGACCCAGTACTTC CSVPSRLAGGRETQYF
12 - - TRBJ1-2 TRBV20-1 TGCAGTGCAACAGGACAGACTTATGGCTACACCTTC CSATGQTYGYTF
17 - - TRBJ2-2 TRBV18 TGTGCCAGCTCACCCAACATGCCTGGCAGGGAGACCGGGGAGCTGTTTTTT CASSPNMPGRETGELFF
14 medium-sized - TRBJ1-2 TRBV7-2 TGTGCCCTCGGGGATTACCTCCTTAACTATGGCTACACCTTC CALGDYLLNYGYTF
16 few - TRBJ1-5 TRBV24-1 TGTGCCACCAGTGACCCTGGCGACGGGAACAATCAGCCCCAGCATTTT CATSDPGDGNNQPQHF
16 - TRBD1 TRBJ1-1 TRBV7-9 TGTGCCAGCAGCGACCGGACAGGGCGGGGGGGCACTGAAGCTTTCTTT CASSDRTGRGGTEAFF
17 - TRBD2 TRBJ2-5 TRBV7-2 TGTGCCAGCAGCCCGGGGCGACTAGCGGGGCCCCGAGAGACCCAGTACTTC CASSPGRLAGPRETQYF
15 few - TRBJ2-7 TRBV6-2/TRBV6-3 TGTGCCAGCAGTTATGCGGGGGCCCTATCCTACGAGCAGTACTTC CASSYAGALSYEQYF
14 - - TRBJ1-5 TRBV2 TGTGCCAGCAGTGAAGTCCATCCCAATCAGCCCCAGCATTTT CASSEVHPNQPQHF
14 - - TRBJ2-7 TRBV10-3 TGTGCCATCAGGATGACAGGTCAGACAGACGAGCAGTACTTC CAIRMTGQTDEQYF
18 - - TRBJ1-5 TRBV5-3 - CAGYACTRDRALNQPQHF
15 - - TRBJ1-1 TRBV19 TGTGCCAGTAGTACACGACGGCCGGCGGACACTGAAGCTTTCTTT CASSTRRPADTEAFF
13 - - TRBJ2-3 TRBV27 TGTGCCAGCAGTTTACGGGTGGCAGATACGCAGTATTTT CASSLRVADTQYF
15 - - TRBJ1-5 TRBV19 TGTGCCAGTACCCAGACACAATATGGCAATCAGCCCCAGCATTTT CASTQTQYGNQPQHF
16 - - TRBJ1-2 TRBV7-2 TGTGCCAGCAGCCGCGGCGGTGCTGATATATACTATGGCTACACCTTC CASSRGGADIYYGYTF
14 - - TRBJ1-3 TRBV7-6 TGTGCCAGCAGCCCCGTTGGTGGTGGAAACACCATATATTTT CASSPVGGGNTIYF
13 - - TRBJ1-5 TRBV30 TGTGCCTGGAGTGAACAGGGCAATCAGCCCCAGCATTTT CAWSEQGNQPQHF
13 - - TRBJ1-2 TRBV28 TGTGCCAGCGGCACGGGCTGGGAGTATGGCTACACCTTC CASGTGWEYGYTF
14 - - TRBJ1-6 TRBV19 TGTGCCAGTAGCAGAGAGTGGTATGATTCACCCCTCCACTTT CASSREWYDSPLHF
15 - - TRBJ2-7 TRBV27 TGTGCCAGCAGTCCCGGGCTCGGTTTAGGGTACGAGCAGTACTTC CASSPGLGLGYEQYF
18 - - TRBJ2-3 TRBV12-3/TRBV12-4 TGTGCCAGCAGTGGGGGGACGCTTGCACCCACTAGCACAGATACGCAGTATTTT CASSGGTLAPTSTDTQYF
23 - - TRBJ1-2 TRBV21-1 - CASTNQTSMYLCASSPTHYGYTF
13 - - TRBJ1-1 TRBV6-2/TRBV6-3 TGTGCCAGTTTACAGGCCTTGAACACTGAAGCTTTCTTT CASLQALNTEAFF
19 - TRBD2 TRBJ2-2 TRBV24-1 TGTGCCACCAGTGATTTGCGGGCTAGCGGACTTCACGGGCCCGGGGAGCTGTTTTTT CATSDLRASGLHGPGELFF
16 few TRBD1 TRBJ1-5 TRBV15 TGTGCCACCAGCAGAGCCAGGGGGCGCGGGAATCAGCCCCAGCATTTT CATSRARGRGNQPQHF
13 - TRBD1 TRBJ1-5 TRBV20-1 TGCAGTGCTAGGGACAGGGTTTTTCAGCCCCAGCATTTT CSARDRVFQPQHF
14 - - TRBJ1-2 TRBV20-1 TGCAGTGCTACCCGGGACGGAACTAACTATGGCTACACCTTC CSATRDGTNYGYTF
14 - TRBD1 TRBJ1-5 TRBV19 TGTGCCAGTAGTTCGGCAGGGGGATCTCAGCCCCAGCATTTT CASSSAGGSQPQHF
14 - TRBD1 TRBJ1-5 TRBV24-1 TGTGTCACCAGCGGGACAGATGGTAGTCAGCCCCAGCATTTT CVTSGTDGSQPQHF
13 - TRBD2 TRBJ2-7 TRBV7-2 TGTGCCAGCAGCCCCCTAGACGGGAGGGAGCAGTACTTC CASSPLDGREQYF
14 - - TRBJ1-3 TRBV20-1 TGCAGTGCCCCTGACAGAAACTCTGGAAACACCATATATTTT CSAPDRNSGNTIYF
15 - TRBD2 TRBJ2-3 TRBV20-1 TGCAGTGCTAGAAGCGGCGGGAGCCCGACAGATACGCAGTATTTT CSARSGGSPTDTQYF
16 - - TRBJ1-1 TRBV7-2 TGTGCCACCCACGGGGGTGGGGCCCCAAGGGGCACTGAAGCTTTCTTT CATHGGGAPRGTEAFF
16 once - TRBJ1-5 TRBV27 TGTGCCAGCAGTTTATCGGGTCCCAGGGTCAATCAGCCCCAGCATTTT CASSLSGPRVNQPQHF
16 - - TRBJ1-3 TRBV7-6 TGTGCCAGCAGCCTCTGGACAGCTATCTCTGGAAACACCATATATTTT CASSLWTAISGNTIYF
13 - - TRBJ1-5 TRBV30 TGTGCCTGGAGTGTATCTGGCAATCAGCCCCAGCATTTT CAWSVSGNQPQHF
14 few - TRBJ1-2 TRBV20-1 TGCAGTGCCGAAGGGTCTCGGGGGGCCCATGGCTACACCTTC CSAEGSRGAHGYTF
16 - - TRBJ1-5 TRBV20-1 TGCAGTGCTAGACAATGGGGGGGAGCTACCTATCAGCCCCAGCATTTT CSARQWGGATYQPQHF
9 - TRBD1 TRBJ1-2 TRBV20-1 TGCAGTGCTCGACAGGGTCGGGGCTTC CSARQGRGF
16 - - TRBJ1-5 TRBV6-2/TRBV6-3 TGTGCCAGCAGTTACCCTGACATGAGGCTGGGGCAGCCCCAGCATTTT CASSYPDMRLGQPQHF
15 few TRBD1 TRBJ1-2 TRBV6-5 TGTGCCAGCAGTTACCTTCAGGGGGGAAACTATGGCTACACCTTC CASSYLQGGNYGYTF
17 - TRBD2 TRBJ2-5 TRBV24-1 TGTGCCACCAGTGATGGTCGACTAGCGGGAGGTAGGGAGACCCAGTACTTC CATSDGRLAGGRETQYF
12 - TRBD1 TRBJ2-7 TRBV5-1 TGCGCCAGCAGCAAGGACAGGGACGAGCAGTACTTC CASSKDRDEQYF
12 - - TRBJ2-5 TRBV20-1 TGCAGTGCTGGTGGGCCTGGGGAGACCCAGTACTTC CSAGGPGETQYF
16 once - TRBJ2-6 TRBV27 TGTGCCAGCAGTTGGTACAGCATTACTGGGGCCAACGTCCTGACTTTC CASSWYSITGANVLTF
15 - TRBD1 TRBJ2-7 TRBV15 TGTGCCACCAGCAAAAGACAGGGGGGGTCCTACGAGCAGTACTTC CATSKRQGGSYEQYF
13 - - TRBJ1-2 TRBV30 TGTGCCTGGAGCCCGGCGGCGGGCTATGGCTACACCTTC CAWSPAAGYGYTF
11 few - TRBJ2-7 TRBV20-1 TGCAGTGGTGGACAGTGGGACCAGCAGTACTTC CSGGQWDQQYF
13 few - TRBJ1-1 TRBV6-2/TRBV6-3 TGTGCCAGCATGGGTTCGGGGTACACTGAAGCTTTCTTT CASMGSGYTEAFF
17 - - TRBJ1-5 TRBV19 TGTGCCAGTAGTATCCGGGGGAACCAGTATAGCAATCAGCCCCAGCATTTT CASSIRGNQYSNQPQHF
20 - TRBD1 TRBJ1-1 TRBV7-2 TGTGCCAGCAGCCATTATGAGAGGGGCCTAGACAGGGACCAGAACACTGAAGCTTTCTTT CASSHYERGLDRDQNTEAFF